This T cell receptor (beta chain) originates from a study of a mutant IDH1 vaccine in newly diagnosed glioma. Overall study: Commencement of vaccination occurred 4-6 weeks following radiotherapy alone, or concurrently with temozolomide cycles.

The time point is: week 23, last vaccination. One vaccine dose held 300 ug of mutant IDH1 20-mer peptide and came with topical imiquimod. New astrocytomas of WHO grade 3 or 4 that were IDH1-mutant and ATRX-lost were found in the donors. CDR1 is MRHNA and CDR2 is SNTAGT in the germline V gene. Trimming took 4 bases from V and 4 from J; bases not matched to a gene: 5. The CDR3 covers 16 residues. To note about this clone: Its antigen remains unknown.

Sequencing was performed with immunoSEQ multiplex PCR; in TCRdb, only in-frame clones are kept and a portion is missing. The sample includes approximately 50,000 clones, 75% to 90% of them seen just once. The origin of this receptor is a middle-aged man with glioma. The input for sequencing was PBMCs, taken from a glioma patient whose treatment included an IDH1 peptide vaccine. This rearrangement joins TRBV6-4 to TRBJ2-1; 12 bases fit TRBD2. CDR3 DNA sequence: TGTGCCAGCAGTGCTTACCTAGCGGGAGGGTACAATGAGCAGTTCTTC. Translating it yields CASSAYLAGGYNEQFF.